A selection of T cell receptor beta chains follows, all from one sample in a study of T cells and Merkel cell carcinoma outcomes. The repertoire was sequenced with immunoSEQ multiplex PCR; TCRdb's copy has only in-frame clones and lacks some. The sample consists of roughly 16,000 clones, 80% to 90% of them appearing once. The material sequenced was tumor tissue from Merkel cell carcinoma. The receptors originated from a human donor with Merkel cell carcinoma. The CDR3 runs from the conserved cysteine through the conserved F or W. A D gene is named only where the DNA matches it firmly. For some rows the clone size is stated as once, few or many, or as a class when expanded; others skip it.

length,size,J,D,V,CDR3,DNA
15,.,TRBJ2-3,.,TRBV5-1,CASRFGGPITDTQYF,TGCGCCAGCAGATTCGGGGGGCCCATCACAGATACGCAGTATTTT
15,.,TRBJ2-1,.,TRBV5-4,CASSLELAQLDEQFF,TGTGCCAGCAGCTTGGAGCTAGCTCAACTGGATGAGCAGTTCTTC
15,.,TRBJ2-1,TRBD2,TRBV6-1,CASSFGTSGYNEQFF,TGTGCCAGCAGCTTTGGGACTAGCGGATACAATGAGCAGTTCTTC
16,.,TRBJ2-5,TRBD2,TRBV11-1,CASSPYKSGVFETQYF,TGTGCCAGCAGCCCCTATAAGAGCGGGGTATTCGAGACCCAGTACTTC
16,once,TRBJ1-3,TRBD1,TRBV7-8,CASSEKAGGIGNTIYF,TGTGCCAGCAGCGAGAAGGCAGGGGGCATCGGAAACACCATATATTTT
16,.,TRBJ2-3,.,TRBV2,CATIRPGGRSGDTQYF,TGTGCCACCATTCGGCCCGGGGGGCGGTCGGGGGATACGCAGTATTTT
12,.,TRBJ1-2,.,TRBV2,CASSEKSLRYTF,TGTGCCAGCAGTGAGAAGAGCCTTCGCTACACCTTC
14,.,TRBJ2-3,.,TRBV4-2,CASSQGGGGDTQYF,TGTGCCAGCAGCCAAGGAGGAGGGGGAGATACGCAGTATTTT
14,.,TRBJ2-3,TRBD2,TRBV2,CASTGTSGTDTQYF,TGTGCCAGCACCGGGACTAGCGGCACAGATACGCAGTATTTT
15,few,TRBJ2-6,.,TRBV7-3,CASSFTGTGANVLTF,TGTGCCAGCAGCTTTACAGGGACTGGGGCCAACGTCCTGACTTTC
16,once,TRBJ1-6,TRBD1,TRBV5-1,CASSLGSGQGGSPLHF,TGCGCCAGCAGCTTGGGTTCGGGACAGGGCGGTTCACCCCTCCACTTT
14,.,TRBJ1-2,.,TRBV28,CASGTGVTNYGYTF,TGTGCCAGCGGTACAGGCGTCACTAACTATGGCTACACCTTC
12,.,TRBJ2-4,.,TRBV5-6,CASSSGPAVQYF,TGTGCCAGCAGCTCGGGTCCCGCGGTTCAGTACTTC
15,.,TRBJ1-4,TRBD1,TRBV5-8,CASSLAGQGNEKLFF,TGTGCCAGCAGCCTAGCCGGACAGGGGAATGAAAAACTGTTTTTT
14,.,TRBJ1-2,.,TRBV18,CASSVTGRGYGYTF,TGTGCCAGCTCCGTGACCGGGAGAGGTTATGGCTACACCTTC
14,.,TRBJ2-7,TRBD1,TRBV11-2,CASSLEAGGSEQYF,TGTGCCAGCAGCTTAGAGGCAGGGGGTAGCGAGCAGTACTTC
19,.,TRBJ2-7,TRBD2,TRBV6-4,CASSDSAGVVQETGGEQYF,TGTGCCAGCAGTGACTCGGCGGGGGTCGTTCAGGAAACGGGGGGCGAGCAGTACTTC
13,.,TRBJ2-1,.,TRBV5-6,CASSLPGANEQFF,TGTGCCAGCAGCTTGCCAGGGGCCAATGAGCAGTTCTTC
14,.,TRBJ1-3,.,TRBV7-9,CASSLLAAGNTIYF,TGTGCCAGCAGCTTATTGGCGGCCGGAAACACCATATATTTT
13,.,TRBJ1-1,.,TRBV14,CASSLQGDTEAFF,TGTGCCAGCAGCCTTCAGGGTGACACTGAAGCTTTCTTT
16,.,TRBJ1-2,.,TRBV28,CASSFQGTILNYGYTF,TGTGCCAGCAGTTTCCAGGGGACCATACTTAACTATGGCTACACCTTC
14,.,TRBJ1-6,TRBD1,TRBV6-6,CAAGGGQNNSPLHF,TGTGCCGCAGGGGGGGGACAGAATAATTCACCCCTCCACTTT
14,.,TRBJ2-7,.,TRBV19,CASSPGTTAYEQYF,TGTGCCAGTAGCCCCGGCACTACCGCCTACGAGCAGTACTTC
14,few,TRBJ2-3,.,TRBV7-2,CASSVRGQGDTQYF,TGTGCCAGCAGCGTGCGGGGGCAGGGGGATACGCAGTATTTT
15,.,TRBJ2-3,.,TRBV9,CASSVEVRGTDTQYF,TGTGCCAGCAGCGTAGAAGTCCGTGGCACAGATACGCAGTATTTT
13,.,TRBJ2-1,.,TRBV10-1,CASSVRVRDEQFF,TGCGCCAGCAGTGTGAGGGTTAGAGATGAGCAGTTCTTC
15,.,TRBJ1-1,TRBD1,TRBV5-1,CASSPQGGTGTEAFF,TGCGCCAGCAGCCCTCAGGGGGGGACCGGCACTGAAGCTTTCTTT
10,.,TRBJ1-1,.,TRBV11-2,CASSSTTAFF,TGTGCCAGCAGCTCAACGACGGCTTTCTTT
17,.,TRBJ2-5,.,TRBV5-6,CASSFRGRVNSPGTQYF,TGTGCCAGCAGCTTTAGGGGGAGGGTTAACAGCCCAGGGACCCAGTACTTC
15,.,TRBJ1-2,TRBD1,TRBV5-1,CASSLEGTGSDGYTF,TGCGCCAGCAGCTTGGAAGGGACAGGGAGCGATGGCTACACCTTC
13,.,TRBJ2-7,.,TRBV11-1,CATLRGRKYEQYF,TGTGCCACCCTTCGAGGGCGCAAGTACGAGCAGTACTTC
12,.,TRBJ1-5,.,TRBV10-1,CASSDQDQPQHF,TGCGCCAGCAGTGATCAAGATCAGCCCCAGCATTTT